This T cell receptor (beta chain) appears in the sequencing data of a study of blood T cell repertoires in COVID-19. In the original analysis: Using reference gene primer amplification, nucleated cell counts were estimated. The protocol was immunoSEQ multiplex PCR, while the TCRdb copy is restricted to in-frame clones and leaves out a portion. The D gene and trimming were derived from the DNA, and the V and J assignments and clone size from that table. Of some 120,000 clones in the sample, approximately 84% were seen once. This clone was detected a few times. V dropped 0 bases and J dropped 7 bases, with 7 bases sitting between them. Germline V gene data show CDR1 as SGHAT and CDR2 as FQNNGV. The CDR3 runs 14 residues.

This TCR derives from a woman under 40 who had recovered from COVID-19. The chain recombines TRBV11-2 with TRBJ1-6; unclear D gene. The sample was peripheral blood. CDR3 bases: TGTGCCAGCAGCTTAGATCGAGTCAATTCACCCCTCCACTTT. Its protein product is CASSLDRVNSPLHF.